The 29 T cell receptor beta chains given below trace back to one sample, sequenced in a study of blood T cell repertoires in COVID-19. Some clones are missing from TCRdb's copy, which holds only in-frame ones; the method was immunoSEQ multiplex PCR. The profile shows 55,000 to 75,000 clones, more than 75% of them singletons. The sequenced material came from peripheral blood. These receptor sequences come from a human donor in a cohort sampled during active COVID-19.

This clone has only a few counts. The V call is TRBV11-2, the J call TRBJ1-1; no reliable D call. The germline V gene encodes CDR1 SGHAT and CDR2 FQNNGV. The germline V and J ends were trimmed by 3 bases and 8 bases, with 19 bases remaining between them. This CDR3 comprises 15 residues. DNA for the CDR3: TGTGCCAGCAGCTTCCAAGGCGCTCGAGGCGGGGAAGCTTTCTTT. Translation: CASSFQGARGGEAFF.

CDR3 sequence: CASSPGGSSYEQYF. The CDR3 DNA follows: TGTGCCAGCAGCCCGGGGGGCTCCTCGTACGAGCAGTACTTC. The rearrangement uses TRBV7-9 and TRBJ2-7; TRBD2 might be the D (7 bases). CDR3 length: 14 amino acids. Per germline, CDR1 SEHNR and CDR2 FQNEAQ (reference sequence). V lost 5 bases, J lost 4 bases, and 15 bases lay in between.

This clone was seen only a few times. V and J are TRBV5-4 and TRBJ2-7; a possible D gene is TRBD2 (6 bases). The V gene's germline CDR1 is SGHNT and CDR2 YYREEE (reference sequence). This CDR3 contains 14 residues. V lost 1 base and J lost 6, with 14 bases in between. CDR3 in amino acids: CASSLYQGLGEQYF. In DNA form, the CDR3 reads TGTGCCAGCAGCTTGTATCAGGGACTCGGCGAGCAGTACTTC.

The chain joins TRBV11-2 to TRBJ1-2; TRBD1 might be the D (6 bases). The V and J ends lost 6 bases and 3 bases respectively, with 17 bases between them. This CDR3 region has 15 residues. Germline V gene lookup returns CDR1 SGHAT and CDR2 FQNNGV. In nucleotides, the CDR3 is TGTGCCAGCAGAAATTTACAGGGTTTAGACTATGGCTACACCTTC. Protein: CASRNLQGLDYGYTF.

The rearrangement uses TRBV19 and TRBJ2-7; D gene uncertain. The V end lost 2 bases, the J end lost 0 bases, and 8 bases lay between the germline ends. This CDR3 comprises 14 residues. CDR1 is LNHDA and CDR2 is SQIVND in the germline V gene (reference sequence). CDR3 in amino acids: CASSIKHRSYEQYF. CDR3 nucleotides: TGTGCCAGTAGTATAAAACACCGCTCCTACGAGCAGTACTTC.

The chain is built from TRBV9 and TRBJ1-2; D gene ambiguous. The V end lost 4 bases, the J end lost 1 base, and 5 bases lay between the germline ends. The CDR3 covers 12 residues. Germline V CDR1 and CDR2: SGDLS, YYNGEE. The DNA of the CDR3 is TGTGCCAGCAGCCCCCATAACTATGGCTACACCTTC. It encodes CASSPHNYGYTF.

The rearrangement joins TRBV5-1 to TRBJ1-3; the D is unclear. CDR1 and CDR2 (germline): SGHRS, YFSETQ. V lost 0 bases, J lost 8 bases, and 6 bases lay in between. The CDR3 runs 12 residues. CDR3 protein: CASSLAGDTIYF. The CDR3 DNA reads TGCGCCAGCAGCTTGGCCGGGGACACCATATATTTT.

CDR3 DNA: TGTGCCAGCAGTTTAGGGGCGGGATTCAACTATGGCTACACCTTC. Translated: CASSLGAGFNYGYTF. This chain links TRBV27 with TRBJ1-2; TRBD1 might be the D (5 bases). Trimming cost V 2 bases and J 2 bases, with 12 bases left between them. The CDR3 covers 15 residues. Germline CDR1 is MNHEY and CDR2 is SMNVEV (reference sequence).

The rearrangement links TRBV25-1 to TRBJ1-1; the D gene is possibly TRBD1 (6 bases). The germline V gene encodes CDR1 MGHDK and CDR2 SYGVNS. This CDR3 is 13 amino acids long. Trimming pared 8 bases from V and 1 base from J, leaving 11 bases between. CDR3 DNA sequence: TGTGCCAGCTCGGGACACGGGAACACTGAAGCTTTCTTT. This sequence encodes CASSGHGNTEAFF.

The genes are TRBV9 and TRBJ1-2; 7 bases agree with TRBD1. The germline V gene has CDR1 SGDLS and CDR2 YYNGEE. V was clipped by 0 bases and J by 2 bases; unmatched bases: 4. The CDR3 runs to 15 residues. The CDR3: CASSVAGDSNYGYTF. Here the CDR3 DNA reads TGTGCCAGCAGCGTAGCTGGGGACAGCAACTATGGCTACACCTTC.

This sequence joins TRBV27 and TRBJ2-7; 12 bases match TRBD1. The CDR3 consists of 16 residues. J was trimmed by 7 bases and V by 1 base; bases with no gene match: 8. CDR1 and CDR2 from the germline V gene are MNHEY and SMNVEV (reference sequence). This CDR3 is CASSLFSGTGGREQYF. The DNA of the CDR3 is TGTGCCAGCAGTTTATTCTCCGGGACAGGGGGCAGGGAGCAGTACTTC.

This chain links TRBV6-5 with TRBJ1-1, with a possible D match to TRBD1 (6 bases). Germline CDR1 MNHEY, CDR2 SVGAGI. The V gene lost 6 bases and the J gene lost 5 bases, with 16 bases spanning the gap. CDR3 length: 14 amino acids. The DNA for the CDR3 is TGTGCCAGCAGCCGCGGGGGCGCTGGGACTGAAGCTTTCTTT. It codes for CASSRGGAGTEAFF.

The V and J genes are TRBV11-2 and TRBJ1-1; 7 bases are a match to TRBD1. Germline V gives CDR1 SGHAT, CDR2 FQNNGV. There are 15 residues in the CDR3. Trimming took 1 base from V and 6 from J; bases not matched to a gene: 8. CDR3 sequence reads: CASSLVRDRVSEAFF. DNA of the CDR3: TGTGCCAGCAGCTTAGTGCGGGACAGAGTTTCTGAAGCTTTCTTT.

This chain connects TRBV2 to TRBJ1-2; 9 bases match TRBD1. V lost 5 bases to trimming and J lost 5 bases; unmatched junction nucleotides: 6. Germline V lookup: CDR1 SNHLY, CDR2 FYNNEI. This CDR3 comprises 14 residues. CDR3 region: CASSRQGETYGYTF. The CDR3 DNA is TGTGCCAGCAGTCGACAGGGGGAAACTTATGGCTACACCTTC. The whole variable domain, filled in from reference TRBV2 and TRBJ1-2, reads EPEVTQTPSHQVTQMGQEVILRCVPISNHLYFYWYRQILGQKVEFLVSFYNNEISEKSEIFDDQFSVERPDGSNFTLKIRSTKLEDSAMYFCASSRQGETYGYTFGSGTRLTVV.

This clone has more than one count but fewer than ten. The V and J genes are TRBV11-2 and TRBJ1-1; D call uncertain. The CDR3 sequence is 13 residues long. CDR1 is SGHAT, CDR2 FQNNGV, per germline. Trimming cost V 1 base and J 6 bases, with 9 bases left between them. The CDR3 nucleotides read TGTGCCAGCAGCTTAGTCCGGGATCCTGAAGCTTTCTTT. It specifies CASSLVRDPEAFF.

The chain links TRBV5-6 to TRBJ1-6; D might be TRBD1 (6 bases). Germline V gene lookup returns CDR1 SGHDT and CDR2 YYEEEE. This CDR3 comprises 14 residues. V gave up 2 bases and J gave up 9 bases, with 12 bases separating them. The CDR3 DNA follows: TGTGCCAGCAGCTTCAGGGGTCCCAGTTCACCCCTCCACTTT. Translation: CASSFRGPSSPLHF.

The rearrangement links TRBV12-3 or TRBV12-4 to TRBJ1-5; possible D gene TRBD1, 6 bases. CDR3 length equals 13 residues. V lost 6 bases and J lost 3, with 9 bases in between. CDR3 sequence: CASRQGPNQPQHF. DNA of the CDR3: TGTGCCAGCAGGCAGGGGCCCAATCAGCCCCAGCATTTT.

The chain combines TRBV28 with TRBJ1-1; D perhaps matches TRBD1 (5 bases). The V and J ends lost 5 bases and 2 bases respectively, with 15 bases between them. There are 15 residues in the CDR3. CDR1 is MDHEN, CDR2 SYDVKM, per germline. The CDR3 loop is CASSLAPRGNTEAFF. CDR3 nucleotides: TGTGCCAGCAGTCTCGCCCCAAGGGGTAACACTGAAGCTTTCTTT.

V usage is TRBV9 and J usage is TRBJ2-7; 8 nucleotides match TRBD1. The germline V gene encodes CDR1 SGDLS and CDR2 YYNGEE. With V trimmed by 0 bases and J by 6 bases, 5 bases remained unmatched. The CDR3 extends over 14 amino acids. As DNA, the CDR3 is TGTGCCAGCAGCGTAGGCCAGGGGGCGGGCGAGCAGTACTTC. Protein: CASSVGQGAGEQYF.

CDR3 DNA: TGTGCCAGCAGCCCTCGGACAGGGGCAGCCCACTATGGCTACACCTTC. Translating gives CASSPRTGAAHYGYTF. The rearrangement links TRBV13 to TRBJ1-2, with 9 bases lining up with TRBD1. With 5 bases clipped from V and 3 bases from J, the junction kept 10 bases outside the gene matches. The CDR3 loop spans 16 amino acids. Germline V gene lookup returns CDR1 PRHDT and CDR2 FYEKMQ (reference sequence). The full variable domain, with the rest looked up from reference TRBV13 and TRBJ1-2, is AAGVIQSPRHLIKEKRETATLKCYPIPRHDTVYWYQQGPGQDPQFLISFYEKMQSDKGSIPDRFSAQQFSDYHSELNMSSLELGDSALYFCASSPRTGAAHYGYTFGSGTRLTVV.

The chain combines TRBV3-1 (or the pseudogene TRBV3-2) with TRBJ2-7; 10 bases agree with TRBD1. Germline V lookup: CDR1 LGHDT, CDR2 YNNKEL (reference sequence). The trim removed 6 bases at V and 4 bases at J, leaving 6 bases unmatched. The CDR3 sequence is 14 residues long. The CDR3 region has the DNA TGTGCCAGCAGGGGACAGGGGAGGGATTACGAGCAGTACTTC. The encoded protein is CASRGQGRDYEQYF.

This chain joins TRBV5-1 and TRBJ2-7; the match to TRBD1 covers 8 bases. CDR3 length: 16 residues. With 0 bases clipped from V and 5 bases from J, the junction kept 10 bases outside the gene matches. Germline V lookup: CDR1 SGHRS, CDR2 YFSETQ. In DNA, the CDR3 is TGCGCCAGCAGCTTGGGGGTTGGGGCAGGGGGCCACGAGCAGTACTTC. Protein: CASSLGVGAGGHEQYF.

As DNA, the CDR3 is TGTGCCAGCAGCCTCTACCCCCCGAGACAGGGTGGGAGCACTGAAGCTTTCTTT. It translates to CASSLYPPRQGGSTEAFF. The chain employs TRBV7-3 and TRBJ1-1; the match to TRBD1 covers 7 bases. This CDR3 region has 18 residues. Germline lookup yields CDR1 SGHTA and CDR2 FQGTGA. Trimming took 5 bases from V and 4 from J; bases not matched to a gene: 19.

This clone was counted between two and nine times. This rearrangement joins TRBV27 to TRBJ2-7; tentatively, D is TRBD2 (6 bases). Trimming pared 2 bases from V and 5 bases from J, leaving 7 bases between. CDR3 size: 12 residues. CDR1 is MNHEY and CDR2 is SMNVEV in the germline V gene (reference sequence). The CDR3 region has the DNA TGTGCCAGCAGTTTAGGGGGGAACGAGCAGTACTTC. This codes for CASSLGGNEQYF.

The rearrangement joins TRBV7-2 to TRBJ1-1; no clear D. The CDR3 runs to 14 residues. V dropped 2 bases and J dropped 1 base, with 8 bases sitting between them. Germline V gene data show CDR1 as SGHTA and CDR2 as FQGNSA. The CDR3: CASSLFPENTEAFF. The DNA of the CDR3 is TGTGCCAGCAGCTTATTCCCAGAGAACACTGAAGCTTTCTTT.

This sequence joins TRBV18 and TRBJ1-4; D might be TRBD1 (5 bases). V was clipped by 8 bases and J by 0 bases, with 10 bases between them. CDR3 length: 14 residues. Germline CDR1 KGHSH, CDR2 LQKENI. The CDR3 region is CASQRGATNEKLFF. The CDR3 DNA is TGTGCCAGCCAAAGGGGTGCAACTAATGAAAAACTGTTTTTT.

In this sample, this clone turned up once. The rearrangement joins TRBV5-5 to TRBJ1-3, with 9 bases lining up with TRBD1. From germline, CDR1 is SGHKS and CDR2 YYEKEE (reference sequence). V was pared by 4 bases and J by 2 bases, with 4 bases of the junction left unmatched. There are 15 residues in the CDR3. DNA for the CDR3: TGTGCCAGCAGCACGGACAGGGGAGCTGGAAACACCATATATTTT. This encodes CASSTDRGAGNTIYF.

This rearrangement joins TRBV27 to TRBJ2-7, with 8 bases lining up with TRBD1. Germline CDR1 is MNHEY and CDR2 is SMNVEV (reference sequence). This CDR3 has 17 amino acids. The V gene end was trimmed by 4 bases and the J gene end by 2 bases; junction bases not matched to a gene: 13. The CDR3 sequence is CASSSHITGTGPYEQYF. CDR3 nucleotide sequence: TGTGCCAGCAGTTCCCACATCACCGGGACAGGTCCCTACGAGCAGTACTTC.

The CDR3 spells CASSLQGPYEQYF. The CDR3 DNA reads TGTGCCAGCAGCCTTCAGGGTCCCTACGAGCAGTACTTC. This chain links TRBV5-5 with TRBJ2-7; possible D gene TRBD1, 5 bases. Germline CDR1 reads SGHKS; CDR2 reads YYEKEE (reference sequence). Trimming removed 4 bases from V and 2 bases from J, with 10 bases in between. This CDR3 comprises 13 residues.